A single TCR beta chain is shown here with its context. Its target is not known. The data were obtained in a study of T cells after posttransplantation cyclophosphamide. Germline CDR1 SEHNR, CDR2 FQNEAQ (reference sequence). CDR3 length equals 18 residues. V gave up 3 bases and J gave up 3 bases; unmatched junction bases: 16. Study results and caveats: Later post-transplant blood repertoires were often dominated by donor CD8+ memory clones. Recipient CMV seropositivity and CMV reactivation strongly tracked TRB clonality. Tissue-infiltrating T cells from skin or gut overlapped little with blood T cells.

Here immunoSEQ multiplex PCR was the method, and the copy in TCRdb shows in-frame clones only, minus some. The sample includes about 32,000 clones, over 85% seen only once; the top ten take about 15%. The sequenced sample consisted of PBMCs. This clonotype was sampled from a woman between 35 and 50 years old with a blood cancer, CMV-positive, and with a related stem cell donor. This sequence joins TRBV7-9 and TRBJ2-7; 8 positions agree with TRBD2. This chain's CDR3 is CASSFPGLDSGDLYEQYF. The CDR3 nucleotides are TGTGCCAGCAGCTTCCCCGGCTTGGATAGCGGGGATCTCTACGAGCAGTACTTC.